Listed below are T cell receptor beta chains from one sample, sequenced in a study of blood T cell repertoires in COVID-19. This table comes from immunoSEQ multiplex PCR, and its TCRdb copy is limited to in-frame clones, with some not included. The sample contains 220,000 or so clones, 84% of which appear only once. The material sequenced was PBMCs or T cells enriched from blood (not recorded which). The receptor source for this set is a woman aged 40 to 50 who had recovered from COVID-19. CDR3s leave out the opening cysteine and the closing phenylalanine or tryptophan. The order of the fields is CDR3 protein, D gene, J gene, V gene. D genes are given only for firm matches.

CDR3aa: ASSWTQGRDSPLH
d_gene: NA
j_gene: TRBJ1-6
v_gene: TRBV7-2

CDR3aa: ASSTSANSYNEQF
d_gene: NA
j_gene: TRBJ2-1
v_gene: TRBV19

CDR3aa: ASSLRAGFYGYT
d_gene: NA
j_gene: TRBJ1-2
v_gene: TRBV28

CDR3aa: ASSLDQTPLPAF
d_gene: NA
j_gene: TRBJ1-1
v_gene: TRBV9

CDR3aa: ASSSWRYTDTQY
d_gene: NA
j_gene: TRBJ2-3
v_gene: TRBV19

CDR3aa: ASSDPGWMNTEAF
d_gene: NA
j_gene: TRBJ1-1
v_gene: TRBV6-1

CDR3aa: ASSLAGGGSYEQY
d_gene: NA
j_gene: TRBJ2-7
v_gene: TRBV7-2

CDR3aa: SASAPSGRQETQY
d_gene: TRBD2
j_gene: TRBJ2-5
v_gene: TRBV20-1

CDR3aa: ASSYQDSNSPLH
d_gene: NA
j_gene: TRBJ1-6
v_gene: TRBV6-5

CDR3aa: ATSNRDRQETQY
d_gene: TRBD1
j_gene: TRBJ2-5
v_gene: TRBV15

CDR3aa: ASSQGGSRTEAF
d_gene: NA
j_gene: TRBJ1-1
v_gene: TRBV4-1

CDR3aa: ASRRTSENTGELF
d_gene: TRBD2
j_gene: TRBJ2-2
v_gene: TRBV9

CDR3aa: ASSHGLAADTQY
d_gene: NA
j_gene: TRBJ2-3
v_gene: TRBV5-1

CDR3aa: ASSLTELNNEQF
d_gene: NA
j_gene: TRBJ2-1
v_gene: TRBV7-2

CDR3aa: ASSQDLGQGDEKLF
d_gene: TRBD1
j_gene: TRBJ1-4
v_gene: TRBV4-3

CDR3aa: ASRGHYRAGPAVHNEQF
d_gene: NA
j_gene: TRBJ2-1
v_gene: TRBV4-1

CDR3aa: ASTRDSLYEKLF
d_gene: TRBD1
j_gene: TRBJ1-4
v_gene: TRBV6-5

CDR3aa: ASSPGTDQY
d_gene: NA
j_gene: TRBJ2-4
v_gene: TRBV4-2

CDR3aa: ASEADDRVGEKLF
d_gene: TRBD1
j_gene: TRBJ1-4
v_gene: TRBV30

CDR3aa: ARQDTRPSLDGYT
d_gene: NA
j_gene: TRBJ1-2
v_gene: TRBV3-1/TRBV3-2